A selection of T cell receptor beta chains follows, all from one sample in a study of T cell responses to AZD1222 COVID-19 vaccine. Sequencing used immunoSEQ multiplex PCR; TCRdb keeps in-frame clones, though not all of them. The table includes about 100,000 clones, less than 90% detected once. Sequencing used peripheral blood, obtained on day 0 of AZD1222 vaccination. These receptors all stem from an adult in good health. Each CDR3 is given with its conserved first and last residue. The D gene is left open where the match is weak. Not every row has a clone size; where given, it reads once, few, many or a size class.

CDR3aa,CDR3nt,d_gene,abundance,v_gene,j_gene
CASSPERLAGATDTQYF,TGTGCCAGTAGCCCGGAGAGACTAGCGGGAGCCACAGATACGCAGTATTTT,TRBD2,once,TRBV19,TRBJ2-3
CASSEYLGQGVDEQYF,TGTGCCAGCAGTGAATATTTGGGGCAGGGCGTCGACGAGCAGTACTTC,-,-,TRBV25-1,TRBJ2-7
CASSPRVLTGEFNEQFF,TGTGCCAGCTCACCCAGAGTACTGACGGGAGAGTTCAATGAGCAGTTCTTC,-,-,TRBV18,TRBJ2-1
CSVVAVNEKLFF,TGCAGCGTTGTCGCCGTTAATGAAAAACTGTTTTTT,-,few,TRBV29-1,TRBJ1-4
CASSQVDSATYEQYF,TGTGCCAGCAGCCAAGTGGACTCCGCGACCTACGAGCAGTACTTC,-,-,TRBV14,TRBJ2-7
CASSLTMGLAGEQYF,TGTGCCAGCAGCTTAACCATGGGACTAGCGGGAGAGCAGTACTTC,TRBD2,-,TRBV7-2,TRBJ2-7
CAISEVGMSYEQYF,TGTGCCATCAGTGAAGTCGGGATGAGCTACGAGCAGTACTTC,-,-,TRBV10-3,TRBJ2-7
CASSLLENTEAFF,TGTGCCAGCAGCTTATTGGAGAACACTGAAGCTTTCTTT,-,-,TRBV7-3,TRBJ1-1
CASSPGAEGETQYF,TGTGCCAGCTCACCTGGCGCTGAGGGGGAGACCCAGTACTTC,-,-,TRBV18,TRBJ2-5
CASSPQTTGELFF,TGTGCCAGCAGCCCTCAGACTACCGGGGAGCTGTTTTTT,-,-,TRBV5-5,TRBJ2-2
CASSYGLAGGRSSYEQYF,TGTGCCAGCAGTTATGGGCTAGCGGGAGGGCGGAGCTCCTACGAGCAGTACTTC,TRBD2,once,TRBV27,TRBJ2-7
CASSLFGVRNQPQHF,TGTGCCAGCAGCTTGTTTGGGGTGCGCAATCAGCCCCAGCATTTT,-,-,TRBV5-4,TRBJ1-5
CASSPLSGNSYEQYF,TGTGCCAGCAGTCCTCTTAGCGGGAACTCCTACGAGCAGTACTTC,TRBD2,-,TRBV28,TRBJ2-7
CATGTLPGQGSYEQYF,TGTGCCACAGGCACCTTACCGGGACAGGGCTCCTACGAGCAGTACTTC,TRBD1,-,TRBV28,TRBJ2-7
CASRLQGTWRTEAFF,TGTGCCAGTCGCCTACAGGGAACGTGGAGAACTGAAGCTTTCTTT,-,once,TRBV19,TRBJ1-1
CASSTGQGLTEAFF,TGTGCCAGTAGTACTGGACAGGGGCTGACTGAAGCTTTCTTT,TRBD1,-,TRBV19,TRBJ1-1